Listed below are T cell receptor beta chains from one sample, sequenced in a study of metastatic and nonmetastatic thyroid tumors. TCRdb reanalyzed the PCR reads via MiXCR. The sample has some 21,000 clones, about a quarter seen once; the top ten hold 5.4%. Material: tumor tissue. These receptors originate from a female donor with papillary thyroid cancer or a benign thyroid nodule (not recorded which). Some clones in this sample may be carry-over from other donors' samples. The CDR3 runs from the conserved cysteine through the conserved F or W. Each record gives: clone size, D gene, V gene, J gene, CDR3 protein, CDR3 DNA. The D gene is left open where the match is weak. Not every row has a clone size; where given, it reads once, few, many or a size class.

medium-sized	-	TRBV2	TRBJ2-3	CASSLDRGGTDTQYF	TGTGCCAGCAGTCTTGACAGGGGAGGGACAGATACGCAGTATTTT
-	TRBD2	TRBV9	TRBJ2-1	CASSVETSGRNEQFF	TGTGCCAGCAGCGTAGAGACTAGCGGGAGGAATGAGCAGTTCTTC
-	-	TRBV18	TRBJ2-7	CASSPPSGSYEQYF	TGTGCCAGCTCCCCCCCGTCTGGGAGCTACGAGCAGTACTTC
few	TRBD2	TRBV5-1	TRBJ2-1	CASSPSGLGLGNEQFF	TGCGCCAGCAGCCCATCGGGACTAGGTTTGGGTAATGAGCAGTTCTTC
many	TRBD1	TRBV5-6	TRBJ1-2	CASSPGQDYGYTF	TGTGCCAGCAGCCCTGGACAGGACTATGGCTACACCTTC
many	-	TRBV5-6	TRBJ2-1	CASSLWDTRNEQFF	TGTGCCAGCAGCTTGTGGGACACACGAAATGAGCAGTTCTTC
-	-	TRBV4-2	TRBJ2-5	CASSQESAVRETQYF	TGTGCCAGCAGCCAAGAGTCTGCCGTTAGAGAGACCCAGTACTTC
-	-	TRBV5-5	TRBJ2-7	CASRLARGSNYEQYF	TGTGCCAGCAGATTGGCCCGGGGATCTAATTACGAGCAGTACTTC
many	TRBD1	TRBV6-1	TRBJ2-1	CASSLNRGHEQFF	TGTGCCAGCAGTCTTAACAGGGGGCATGAGCAGTTCTTC
-	TRBD2	TRBV27	TRBJ2-7	CASSPRGLAYSYEQYF	TGTGCCAGCAGTCCCCGAGGACTAGCGTACTCCTACGAGCAGTACTTC
-	-	TRBV6-1	TRBJ1-4	CASSVNRVGNEKLFF	TGTGCCAGCAGTGTGAACAGGGTGGGCAATGAAAAACTGTTTTTT
-	TRBD2	TRBV14	TRBJ2-3	CASSQGFDFGRTSSTDTQYF	TGTGCCAGCAGCCAAGGATTTGATTTCGGGAGGACTTCTAGCACAGATACGCAGTATTTT
-	-	TRBV20-1	TRBJ2-1	CSAIDCNEQFF	TGCAGTGCTATAGACTGTAATGAGCAGTTCTTC
-	-	TRBV6-2/TRBV6-3	TRBJ1-2	CTSNYRDLGYGYTF	TGTACCAGCAACTACAGGGATTTGGGCTATGGCTACACCTTC
-	TRBD2	TRBV30	TRBJ2-1	CAWSRSSGSSNEQFF	TGTGCCTGGAGTCGATCTAGCGGGAGTTCCAATGAGCAGTTCTTC
medium-sized	TRBD1	TRBV6-1	TRBJ1-1	CASNPRDRNTEAFF	TGTGCCAGCAATCCCAGGGACAGGAACACTGAAGCTTTCTTT
many	TRBD1	TRBV5-1	TRBJ2-3	CASSTGTGTGGPDTQYF	TGCGCCAGCAGCACCGGCACAGGGACAGGGGGCCCAGATACGCAGTATTTT
many	TRBD1	TRBV28	TRBJ2-1	CASSSTAGQGYNEQFF	TGTGCCAGCAGTTCCACGGCGGGACAGGGCTACAATGAGCAGTTCTTC
many	-	TRBV30	TRBJ2-3	CAWSVRSSSAFTDTQYF	TGTGCCTGGAGTGTACGGTCAAGTTCCGCCTTCACAGATACGCAGTATTTT
many	-	TRBV28	TRBJ1-6	CASSSQTSSYNSPLHF	TGTGCCAGCAGTTCCCAGACGAGCTCCTATAATTCACCCCTCCACTTT
-	TRBD2	TRBV5-4	TRBJ2-3	CASSSPDLAGGPTDTQYF	TGTGCCAGCAGCTCCCCTGACTTAGCGGGGGGGCCCACAGATACGCAGTATTTT
-	-	TRBV14	TRBJ2-1	CASSWNRGAYNEQFF	TGTGCCAGCAGCTGGAATAGAGGGGCCTACAATGAGCAGTTCTTC
-	TRBD2	TRBV20-1	TRBJ2-7	CSARDPGLDHEQYF	TGCAGTGCTAGAGACCCGGGACTAGACCACGAGCAGTACTTC
medium-sized	TRBD1	TRBV5-1	TRBJ2-7	CASSRTGGNYEQYF	TGCGCCAGCAGCAGAACAGGGGGCAACTACGAGCAGTACTTC
medium-sized	-	TRBV20-1	TRBJ1-2	CSASTQGSNYGYTF	TGCAGTGCTAGTACGCAGGGGTCTAACTATGGCTACACCTTC
-	-	TRBV6-1	TRBJ1-2	CAISEPAGWNYGYTF	TGTGCCATCAGTGAACCGGCGGGGTGGAACTATGGCTACACCTTC
many	-	TRBV19	TRBJ2-2	CASSARLGELFF	TGTGCCAGTAGCGCACGCCTCGGGGAGCTGTTTTTT
medium-sized	TRBD1	TRBV6-5	TRBJ2-1	CASRLEGAKPYNEQFF	TGTGCCAGCAGACTCGAGGGGGCCAAACCTTACAATGAGCAGTTCTTC
medium-sized	-	TRBV12-3/TRBV12-4	TRBJ1-2	CASSLTGYGYTF	TGTGCCAGCAGCTTAACAGGTTATGGCTACACCTTC
many	TRBD1	TRBV9	TRBJ1-6	CASSVGGDRGSPLHF	TGTGCCAGCAGCGTAGGGGGGGACAGAGGATCACCCCTCCACTTT
medium-sized	-	TRBV28	TRBJ1-3	CASSSGTGSGNTIYF	TGTGCCAGCAGTTCAGGGACTGGCTCTGGAAACACCATATATTTT
-	-	TRBV12-3/TRBV12-4	TRBJ2-1	CASSFGREHSF	TGTGCCAGCAGTTTTGGCAGGGAGCATTCCTTC
-	-	TRBV20-1	TRBJ2-2	CSARDDWRITGELFF	TGCAGTGCTAGAGATGACTGGAGAATCACCGGGGAGCTGTTTTTT
few	-	TRBV19	TRBJ1-1	CASSSWTAGGTEAFF	TGTGCCAGTAGTTCTTGGACCGCGGGTGGGACTGAAGCTTTCTTT
-	TRBD1	TRBV20-1	TRBJ1-2	CSALPLQGDGYTF	TGCAGTGCGTTACCGTTACAGGGGGACGGCTACACCTTC
medium-sized	-	TRBV7-9	TRBJ2-2	CASRPGAGNTGELFF	TGTGCCAGCAGACCGGGCGCAGGGAACACCGGGGAGCTGTTTTTT
many	TRBD2	TRBV10-2	TRBJ2-5	CASSGLAGGSETQYF	TGCGCCAGCAGTGGACTAGCGGGGGGGTCCGAGACCCAGTACTTC
-	-	TRBV11-2	TRBJ2-2	CASSVGVAVVTWELFF	TGTGCCAGCAGCGTAGGTGTAGCGGTTGTCACCTGGGAGCTGTTTTTT
-	-	TRBV15	TRBJ2-1	CATSRPLVSYNEQFF	TGTGCCACCAGCAGGCCATTGGTGTCCTACAATGAGCAGTTCTTC
-	TRBD1	TRBV20-1	TRBJ2-7	CSARDRGLSYEQYF	TGCAGTGCTAGGGACAGGGGGTTGTCCTACGAGCAGTACTTC
few	-	TRBV27	TRBJ1-1	CASSPHWRHVGDTEAFF	TGTGCCAGCAGTCCCCATTGGAGGCATGTCGGAGATACTGAAGCTTTCTTT
medium-sized	-	TRBV5-1	TRBJ1-2	CASSFGGQPNYGYTF	TGCGCCAGCAGCTTCGGAGGACAGCCTAACTATGGCTACACCTTC
few	-	TRBV2	TRBJ2-7	CAISYAGSVTYGQYF	TGTGCCATCTCTTACGCGGGTAGTGTGACCTACGGGCAGTACTTC
many	-	TRBV20-1	TRBJ1-3	CSAFGGNTIYF	TGCAGTGCGTTTGGGGGAAACACCATATATTTT
many	-	TRBV29-1	TRBJ2-5	CSVGGGTGETQYF	TGCAGCGTTGGTGGGGGTACCGGAGAGACCCAGTACTTC
-	-	TRBV3-1	TRBJ1-2	CASSQDSGRNSRYDYTF	TGTGCCAGCAGCCAAGATTCCGGGAGAAACTCCCGCTATGACTACACCTTC
-	-	TRBV20-1	TRBJ2-7	CSAKGGGTTSYEQYF	TGCAGTGCTAAGGGAGGGGGCACCACCTCCTACGAGCAGTACTTC